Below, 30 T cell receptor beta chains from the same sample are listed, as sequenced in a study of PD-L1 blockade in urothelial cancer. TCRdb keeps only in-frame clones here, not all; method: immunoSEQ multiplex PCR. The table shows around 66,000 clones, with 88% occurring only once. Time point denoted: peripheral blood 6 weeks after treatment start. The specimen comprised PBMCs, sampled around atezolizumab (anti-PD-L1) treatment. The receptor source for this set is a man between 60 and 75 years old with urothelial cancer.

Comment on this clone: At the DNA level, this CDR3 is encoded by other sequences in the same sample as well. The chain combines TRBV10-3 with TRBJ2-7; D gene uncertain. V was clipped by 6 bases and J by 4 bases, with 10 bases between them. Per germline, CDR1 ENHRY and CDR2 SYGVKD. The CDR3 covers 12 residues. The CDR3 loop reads CAISEREYEQYF. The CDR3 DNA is TGTGCCATCAGCGAAAGAGAATACGAGCAGTACTTC.

This CDR3 reads CASMEGMDQPQHF. The CDR3 nucleotides read TGTGCCAGCATGGAGGGAATGGATCAGCCCCAGCATTTT. The chain combines TRBV28 with TRBJ1-5, with D hard to call. The CDR3 totals 13 residues. Trimming stripped 7 bases from V and 5 bases from J, with 12 bases between. Germline V gene data show CDR1 as MDHEN and CDR2 as SYDVKM.

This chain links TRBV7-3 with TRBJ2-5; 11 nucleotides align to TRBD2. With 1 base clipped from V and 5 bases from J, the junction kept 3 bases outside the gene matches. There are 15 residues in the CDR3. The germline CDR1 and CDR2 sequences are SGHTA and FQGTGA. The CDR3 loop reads CASSLIAGGWETQYF. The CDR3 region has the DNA TGTGCCAGCAGCTTAATAGCGGGAGGGTGGGAGACCCAGTACTTC.

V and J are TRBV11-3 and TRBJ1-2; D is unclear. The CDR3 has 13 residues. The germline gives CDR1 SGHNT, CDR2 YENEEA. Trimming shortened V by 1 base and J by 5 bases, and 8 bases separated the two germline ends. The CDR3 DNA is TGTGCCAGCAGCTTAGCCGGGAAGTATGGCTACACCTTC. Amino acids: CASSLAGKYGYTF.

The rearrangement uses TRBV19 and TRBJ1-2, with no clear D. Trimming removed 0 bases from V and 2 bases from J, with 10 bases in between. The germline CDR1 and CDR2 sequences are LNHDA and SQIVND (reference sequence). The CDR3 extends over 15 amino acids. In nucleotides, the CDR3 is TGTGCCAGTAGTATAGAATCGGCGGTAAACTATGGCTACACCTTC. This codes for CASSIESAVNYGYTF. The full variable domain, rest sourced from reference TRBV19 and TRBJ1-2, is DGGITQSPKYLFRKEGQNVTLSCEQNLNHDAMYWYRQDPGQGLRLIYYSQIVNDFQKGDIAEGYSVSREKKESFPLTVTSAQKNPTAFYLCASSIESAVNYGYTFGSGTRLTVV.

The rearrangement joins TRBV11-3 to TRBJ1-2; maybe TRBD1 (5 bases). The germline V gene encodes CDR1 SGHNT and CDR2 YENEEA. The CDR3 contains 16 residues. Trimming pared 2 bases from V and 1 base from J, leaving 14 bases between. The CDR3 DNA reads TGTGCCAGCAGCTTACGTTCGGGGGGAGGTAACTATGGCTACACCTTC. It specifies CASSLRSGGGNYGYTF.

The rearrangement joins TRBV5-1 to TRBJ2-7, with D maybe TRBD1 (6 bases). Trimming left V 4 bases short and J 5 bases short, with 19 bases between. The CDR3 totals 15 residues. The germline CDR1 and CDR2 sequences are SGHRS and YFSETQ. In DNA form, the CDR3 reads TGCGCCAGCAGCATTCCACAGGGCAGGGTGGACGAGCAGTACTTC. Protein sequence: CASSIPQGRVDEQYF. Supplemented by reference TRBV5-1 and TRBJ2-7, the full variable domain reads KAGVTQTPRYLIKTRGQQVTLSCSPISGHRSVSWYQQTPGQGLQFLFEYFSETQRNKGNFPGRFSGRQFSNSRSEMNVSTLELGDSALYLCASSIPQGRVDEQYFGPGTRLTVT.

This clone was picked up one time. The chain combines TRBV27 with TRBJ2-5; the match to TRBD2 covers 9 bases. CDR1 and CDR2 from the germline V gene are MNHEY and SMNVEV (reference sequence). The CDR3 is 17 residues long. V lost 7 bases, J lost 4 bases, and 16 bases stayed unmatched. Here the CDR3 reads CASKHLGLAGSGETQYF. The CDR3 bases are TGTGCCAGCAAACACTTAGGTCTAGCGGGATCGGGAGAGACCCAGTACTTC.

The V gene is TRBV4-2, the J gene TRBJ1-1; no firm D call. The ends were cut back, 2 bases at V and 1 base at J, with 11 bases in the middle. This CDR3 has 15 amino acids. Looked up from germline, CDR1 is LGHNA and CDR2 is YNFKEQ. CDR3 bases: TGTGCCAGCAGCCAAAGCTTGGGAGAGAACACTGAAGCTTTCTTT. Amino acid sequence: CASSQSLGENTEAFF.

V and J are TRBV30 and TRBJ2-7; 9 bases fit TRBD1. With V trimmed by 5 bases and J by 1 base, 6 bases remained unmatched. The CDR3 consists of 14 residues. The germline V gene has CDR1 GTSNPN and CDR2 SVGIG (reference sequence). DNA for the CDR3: TGTGCCTGGTCGTGGGGGACAGGGTCCTACGAGCAGTACTTC. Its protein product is CAWSWGTGSYEQYF.

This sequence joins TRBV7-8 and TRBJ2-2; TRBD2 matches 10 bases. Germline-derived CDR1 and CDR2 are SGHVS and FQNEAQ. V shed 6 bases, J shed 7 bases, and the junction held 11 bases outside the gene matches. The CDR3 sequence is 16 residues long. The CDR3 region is CASRSGTSDFGGELFF. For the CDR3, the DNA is TGTGCCAGCAGGTCCGGGACTAGCGATTTTGGCGGGGAGCTGTTTTTT.

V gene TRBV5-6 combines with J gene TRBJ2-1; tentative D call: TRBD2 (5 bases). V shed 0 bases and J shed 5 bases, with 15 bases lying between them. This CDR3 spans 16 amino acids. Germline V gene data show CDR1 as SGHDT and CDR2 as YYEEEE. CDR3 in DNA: TGTGCCAGCAGCTTGGGTCTCGGGGTCCCTAACAATGAGCAGTTCTTC. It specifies CASSLGLGVPNNEQFF.

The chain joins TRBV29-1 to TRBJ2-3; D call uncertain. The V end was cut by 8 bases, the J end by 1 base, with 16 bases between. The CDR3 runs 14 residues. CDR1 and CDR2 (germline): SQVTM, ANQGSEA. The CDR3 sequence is CSSSGGQGTDTQYF. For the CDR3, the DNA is TGCAGCTCGTCCGGTGGCCAGGGCACAGATACGCAGTATTTT.

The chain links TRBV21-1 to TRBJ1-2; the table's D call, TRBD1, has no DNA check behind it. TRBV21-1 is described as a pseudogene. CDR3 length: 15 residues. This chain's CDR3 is CASSAKGGASYGYTF. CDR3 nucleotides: TGTGCCAGCAGCGCTAAAGGTGGGGCTAGCTATGGCTACACCTTC.

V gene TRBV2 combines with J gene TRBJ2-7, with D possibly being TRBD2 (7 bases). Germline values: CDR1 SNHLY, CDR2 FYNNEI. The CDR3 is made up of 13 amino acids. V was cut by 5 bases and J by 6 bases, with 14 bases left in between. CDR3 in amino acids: CASSSMRGGEQYF. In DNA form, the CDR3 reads TGTGCCAGCAGTTCGATGAGGGGGGGCGAGCAGTACTTC.

CDR3 in DNA: TGTGCCAGCAGTGAAACGGGACAGCGTTATGGCTACACCTTC. Its protein is CASSETGQRYGYTF. The chain is built from TRBV28 and TRBJ1-2; 7 bases fit TRBD1. Germline values: CDR1 MDHEN, CDR2 SYDVKM. This CDR3 is 14 amino acids long. Trimming took 5 bases from V and 5 from J; bases not matched to a gene: 8.

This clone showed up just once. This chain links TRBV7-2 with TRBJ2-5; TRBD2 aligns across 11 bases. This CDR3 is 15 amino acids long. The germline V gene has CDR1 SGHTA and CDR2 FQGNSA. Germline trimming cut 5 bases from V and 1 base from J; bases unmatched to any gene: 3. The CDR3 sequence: CASSLSGRGQETQYF. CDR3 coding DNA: TGTGCCAGCAGCCTTAGCGGGAGGGGCCAAGAGACCCAGTACTTC. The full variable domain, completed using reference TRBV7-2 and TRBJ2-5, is GAGVSQSPSNKVTEKGKDVELRCDPISGHTALYWYRQSLGQGLEFLIYFQGNSAPDKSGLPSDRFSAERTGGSVSTLTIQRTQQEDSAVYLCASSLSGRGQETQYFGPGTRLLVL.

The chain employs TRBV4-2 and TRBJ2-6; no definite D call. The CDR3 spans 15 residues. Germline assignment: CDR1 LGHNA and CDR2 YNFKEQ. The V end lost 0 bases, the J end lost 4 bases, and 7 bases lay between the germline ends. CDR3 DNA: TGTGCCAGCAGCCAAGAACTGTCCGGGGCCAACGTCCTGACTTTC. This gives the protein CASSQELSGANVLTF.

The CDR3 loop is CASQVPGQGAVSGANVLTF. The DNA for the CDR3 is TGTGCCAGCCAAGTACCGGGACAGGGGGCCGTCTCTGGGGCCAACGTCCTGACTTTC. The V gene is TRBV28, the J gene TRBJ2-6; 12 bases match TRBD1. The CDR3 totals 19 residues. The ends lost 8 bases at V and 0 bases at J; junction bases unmatched: 11. CDR1 is MDHEN and CDR2 is SYDVKM in the germline V gene. The whole variable domain, filled in from reference TRBV28 and TRBJ2-6, reads DVKVTQSSRYLVKRTGEKVFLECVQDMDHENMFWYRQDPGLGLRLIYFSYDVKMKEKGDIPEGYSVSREKKERFSLILESASTNQTSMYLCASQVPGQGAVSGANVLTFGAGSRLTVL.

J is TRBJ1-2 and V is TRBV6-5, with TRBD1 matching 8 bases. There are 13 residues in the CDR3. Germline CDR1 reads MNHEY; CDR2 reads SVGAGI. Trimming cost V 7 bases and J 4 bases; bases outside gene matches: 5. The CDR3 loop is CASKRDRPYGYTF. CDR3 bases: TGTGCCAGCAAAAGGGACAGGCCCTATGGCTACACCTTC.

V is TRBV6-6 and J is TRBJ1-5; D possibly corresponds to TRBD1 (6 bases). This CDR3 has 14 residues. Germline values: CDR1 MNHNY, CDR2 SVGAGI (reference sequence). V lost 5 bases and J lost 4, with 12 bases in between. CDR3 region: CASSLDRLNQPQHF. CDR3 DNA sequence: TGTGCCAGCAGTCTAGACAGGCTTAATCAGCCCCAGCATTTT.

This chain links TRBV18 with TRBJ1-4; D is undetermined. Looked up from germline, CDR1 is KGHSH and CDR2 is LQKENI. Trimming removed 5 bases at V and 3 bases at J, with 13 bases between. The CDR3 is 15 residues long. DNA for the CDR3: TGTGCCAGCTCAGCCGGCATGCAGGCTAATGAAAAACTGTTTTTT. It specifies CASSAGMQANEKLFF.

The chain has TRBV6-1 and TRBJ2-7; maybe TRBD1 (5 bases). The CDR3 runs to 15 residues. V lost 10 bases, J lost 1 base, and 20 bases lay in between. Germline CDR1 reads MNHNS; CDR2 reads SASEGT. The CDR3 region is CATQFGQGGSYEQYF. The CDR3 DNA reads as TGTGCCACTCAATTCGGTCAGGGTGGATCCTACGAGCAGTACTTC.

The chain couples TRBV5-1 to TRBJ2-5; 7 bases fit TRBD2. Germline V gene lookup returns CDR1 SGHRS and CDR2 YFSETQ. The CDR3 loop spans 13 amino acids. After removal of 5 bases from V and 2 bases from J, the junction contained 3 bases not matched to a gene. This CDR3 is CASRSGGQETQYF. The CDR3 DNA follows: TGCGCCAGCAGATCGGGGGGACAAGAGACCCAGTACTTC.

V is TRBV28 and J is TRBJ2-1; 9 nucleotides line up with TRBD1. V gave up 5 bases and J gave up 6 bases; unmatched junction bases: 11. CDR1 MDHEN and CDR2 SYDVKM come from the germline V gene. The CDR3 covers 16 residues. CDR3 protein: CASSPDWDRARNEQFF. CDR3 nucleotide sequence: TGTGCCAGCAGTCCCGATTGGGACAGGGCTCGCAATGAGCAGTTCTTC.

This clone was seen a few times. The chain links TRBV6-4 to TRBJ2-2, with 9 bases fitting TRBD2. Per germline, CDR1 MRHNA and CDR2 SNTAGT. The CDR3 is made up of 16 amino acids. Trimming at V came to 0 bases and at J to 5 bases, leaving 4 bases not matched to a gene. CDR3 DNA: TGTGCCAGCAGTGACTCTAGCGGGAGTGGGACCGGGGAGCTGTTTTTT. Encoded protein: CASSDSSGSGTGELFF.

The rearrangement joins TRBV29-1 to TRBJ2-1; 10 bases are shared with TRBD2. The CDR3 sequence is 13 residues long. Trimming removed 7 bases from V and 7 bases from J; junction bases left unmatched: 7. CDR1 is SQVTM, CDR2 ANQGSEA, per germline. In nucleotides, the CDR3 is TGCAGCGGTGGGGTAGCGGGAGGTAATGAGCAGTTCTTC. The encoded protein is CSGGVAGGNEQFF.

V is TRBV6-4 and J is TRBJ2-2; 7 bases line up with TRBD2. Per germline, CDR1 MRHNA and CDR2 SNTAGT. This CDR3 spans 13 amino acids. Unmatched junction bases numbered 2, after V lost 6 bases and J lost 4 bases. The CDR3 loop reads CASSPGGTGELFF. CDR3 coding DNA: TGTGCCAGCAGCCCGGGAGGCACCGGGGAGCTGTTTTTT.

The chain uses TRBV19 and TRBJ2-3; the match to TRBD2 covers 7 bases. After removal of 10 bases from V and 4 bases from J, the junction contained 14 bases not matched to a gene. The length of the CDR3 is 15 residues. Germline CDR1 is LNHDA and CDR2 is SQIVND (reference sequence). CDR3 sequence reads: CATPTGRVGADTQYF. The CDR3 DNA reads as TGTGCCACCCCCACGGGGAGGGTGGGCGCAGATACGCAGTATTTT.

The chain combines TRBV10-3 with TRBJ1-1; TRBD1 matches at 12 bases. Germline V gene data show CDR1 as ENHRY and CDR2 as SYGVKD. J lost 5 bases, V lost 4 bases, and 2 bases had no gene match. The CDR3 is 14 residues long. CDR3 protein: CAISGDRGQTEAFF. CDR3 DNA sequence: TGTGCCATCAGTGGGGACAGGGGGCAAACTGAAGCTTTCTTT.